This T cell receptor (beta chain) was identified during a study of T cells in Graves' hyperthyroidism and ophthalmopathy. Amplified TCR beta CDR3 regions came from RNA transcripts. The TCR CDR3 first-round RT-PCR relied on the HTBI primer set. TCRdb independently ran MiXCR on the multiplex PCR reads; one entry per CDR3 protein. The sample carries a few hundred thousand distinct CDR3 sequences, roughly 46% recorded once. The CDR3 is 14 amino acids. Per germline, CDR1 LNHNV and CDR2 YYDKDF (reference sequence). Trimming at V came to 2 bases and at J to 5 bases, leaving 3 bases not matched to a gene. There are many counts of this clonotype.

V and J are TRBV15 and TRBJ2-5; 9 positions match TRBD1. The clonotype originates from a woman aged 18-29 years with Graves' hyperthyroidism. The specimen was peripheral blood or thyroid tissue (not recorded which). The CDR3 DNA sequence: TGTGCCACCAGCAGACCCGGGACAGGGGAGACCCAGTACTTC. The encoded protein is CATSRPGTGETQYF.